Listed below are T cell receptor beta chains from one sample, sequenced in a study of early T cells in non-severe SARS-CoV-2 infection. One entry per CDR3 protein, called by TCRdb with MiXCR from the 5' RACE reads. Seen here are about 110,000 distinct CDR3 sequences, 10% to 15% observed once, and the top ten hold approximately 4%. Source: whole blood, taken at baseline. The source is an adult who was a healthcare worker with PCR-confirmed SARS-CoV-2 infection or an uninfected control (not recorded which). CDR3s include the opening cysteine and the closing phenylalanine or tryptophan.

j_call v_call cdr3_aa
TRBJ1-3 TRBV18 CASSPPSSSGNTIYF
TRBJ2-1 TRBV29-1 CSVEDNEQFF
TRBJ1-3 TRBV19 CASTGSNRQKISGNTIYF
TRBJ2-1 TRBV7-6 CASSFELKYNEQFF
TRBJ1-6 TRBV29-1 CSVETDGNSPLHF
TRBJ1-2 TRBV7-9 CASSPRARNYGYTF
TRBJ2-3 TRBV7-3 CASSLRRSTDTQYF
TRBJ2-5 TRBV27 CASRSSGGETQYF
TRBJ1-5 TRBV7-9 CASRVDNTQPQHF
TRBJ1-5 TRBV13 CASSLGAGDNQPQHF
TRBJ1-2 TRBV28 CASSLRRGSYGYAF
TRBJ2-1 TRBV24-1 CATSDPGPTSYNEQFF
TRBJ2-3 TRBV2 CASSVTSGESTDTQYF
TRBJ2-3 TRBV5-1 CASNRISGASTDTQYF
TRBJ1-6 TRBV12-3/TRBV12-4 CASTTGVSPLHF
TRBJ2-5 TRBV5-4 CASSIGTGGEETQYF
TRBJ1-2 TRBV25-1 CASSLDSRGDYGYTF
TRBJ2-3 TRBV11-2 CASSFEGITDTQYF
TRBJ2-3 TRBV25-1 CASEGQPSTDTQYF
TRBJ2-7 TRBV5-1 CASSLESGSYEQYF
TRBJ2-5 TRBV5-8 CASSFRKGYQETQYF
TRBJ2-6 TRBV5-1 CASSSGFSGANVPTF
TRBJ1-5 TRBV19 CASRLNRSNQPQHF
TRBJ1-5 TRBV6-2/TRBV6-3 CASSYVGQRNQPQHF
TRBJ2-7 TRBV27 CASSLRGPSEQYF
TRBJ1-5 TRBV12-3/TRBV12-4 CASSYAGWNQPQHF
TRBJ2-5 TRBV11-2 CASSWGQGKETQYF
TRBJ2-7 TRBV9 CASSAGGAVYEQYF
TRBJ2-3 TRBV5-1 CASSLEVAGGTQYF
TRBJ1-1 TRBV7-3 CASSPTGVGEAFF
TRBJ2-7 TRBV6-2/TRBV6-3 CASSSPLAGRTYEQYF
TRBJ1-5 TRBV21-1 CASRNERKGDNQPQHF
TRBJ2-7 TRBV27 CASRSSVPDEQYF
TRBJ1-5 TRBV12-3/TRBV12-4 CASSPLGQGAELQHF
TRBJ2-1 TRBV12-3/TRBV12-4 CASSLGGVGTEQFF
TRBJ2-7 TRBV5-1 CASSPTTGAPYEQYF
TRBJ1-4 TRBV4-1 CASSQDRDRGRPNEKLFF
TRBJ2-3 TRBV7-2 CASSAGPLDTQYF
TRBJ1-6 TRBV20-1 CSARSEFNSPLHF
TRBJ1-1 TRBV6-1 CASKDRSAEAFF
TRBJ1-1 TRBV7-9 CASSPAAQGAHTEAFF
TRBJ2-7 TRBV12-3/TRBV12-4 CASSRLDRGYEQYF
TRBJ2-6 TRBV9 CASSVRGSGANVLTF
TRBJ1-3 TRBV6-5 CASIPPGQKGNTIYF
TRBJ2-1 TRBV19 CASSIGLAEYNEQFF
TRBJ2-1 TRBV9 CASRASEGWANEQFF
TRBJ2-7 TRBV7-9 CASSLPSGIPLPYEQYF
TRBJ2-1 TRBV27 CASRPTVHEQFF
TRBJ2-5 TRBV6-1 CASKNEALVWETQYF
TRBJ1-1 TRBV12-3/TRBV12-4 CASSVRGVAFF
TRBJ1-2 TRBV6-5 CASGIGTPGGYTF
TRBJ1-4 TRBV7-9 CASSLESEKLFF
TRBJ1-1 TRBV2 CASSEAWVLAFF
TRBJ1-6 TRBV6-6 CAVGSYNSPLHF
TRBJ1-1 TRBV20-1 CSAIHAGNTEAFF
TRBJ1-1 TRBV3-1 CASSSFSGGTEAFF
TRBJ2-5 TRBV5-4 CASSSDGAVGETQYF
TRBJ1-6 TRBV5-5 CASSSRGDNNSPLHF
TRBJ2-1 TRBV2 CAWSIGGGLNEQFF